The 4 T cell receptor beta chains listed next were all sequenced from one sample in a study of blood T cell repertoires in COVID-19. Libraries were prepared by immunoSEQ multiplex PCR; TCRdb keeps only in-frame clonotypes and omits some of them. Here the sample spans about 68,000 clones, around 90% being singletons. The source material was peripheral blood. Receptors were obtained from a woman in her fifties or sixties with COVID-19, enrolled during active disease.

This chain uses TRBV27 with TRBJ2-3, with TRBD2 identical over 8 bases. The CDR3 is 15 residues long. V trimming: 6 bases; J trimming: 9 bases; junction bases outside the gene matches: 14. CDR1 and CDR2 from the germline V gene are MNHEY and SMNVEV (reference sequence). Here the CDR3 DNA reads TGTGCCAGCAGCCCCCTCGGCGGGAGGACGGGGACGCAGTATTTT. Its translation is CASSPLGGRTGTQYF.

The chain couples TRBV5-1 to TRBJ1-1; unclear D gene. Germline-derived CDR1 and CDR2 are SGHRS and YFSETQ. V gave up 1 base and J gave up 3 bases, with 4 bases separating them. The CDR3 is made up of 12 amino acids. The CDR3 sequence is CASSLSDTEAFF. In DNA form, the CDR3 reads TGCGCCAGCAGCTTGTCTGACACTGAAGCTTTCTTT. The whole variable domain, filled in from reference TRBV5-1 and TRBJ1-1, reads KAGVTQTPRYLIKTRGQQVTLSCSPISGHRSVSWYQQTPGQGLQFLFEYFSETQRNKGNFPGRFSGRQFSNSRSEMNVSTLELGDSALYLCASSLSDTEAFFGQGTRLTVV.

The chain is built from TRBV13 and TRBJ2-5, with 7 positions matching TRBD2. J was trimmed by 7 bases and V by 5 bases; bases with no gene match: 13. This CDR3 is 15 amino acids long. Germline CDR1 reads PRHDT; CDR2 reads FYEKMQ (reference sequence). Written as DNA, the CDR3 is TGTGCCAGCAGCCTACCTGGCGGGAGTGGAGGGACCCAGTACTTC. Translated, it gives CASSLPGGSGGTQYF.

The J gene is TRBJ1-4, the V gene TRBV7-2; D perhaps matches TRBD1 (5 bases). The germline V and J ends were trimmed by 2 bases and 1 base, with 8 bases remaining between them. The CDR3 is 15 amino acids. CDR1 SGHTA and CDR2 FQGNSA come from the germline V gene. The chain's CDR3 is CASSLQGETNEKLFF. The CDR3, as DNA: TGTGCCAGCAGCTTACAGGGTGAAACTAATGAAAAACTGTTTTTT.